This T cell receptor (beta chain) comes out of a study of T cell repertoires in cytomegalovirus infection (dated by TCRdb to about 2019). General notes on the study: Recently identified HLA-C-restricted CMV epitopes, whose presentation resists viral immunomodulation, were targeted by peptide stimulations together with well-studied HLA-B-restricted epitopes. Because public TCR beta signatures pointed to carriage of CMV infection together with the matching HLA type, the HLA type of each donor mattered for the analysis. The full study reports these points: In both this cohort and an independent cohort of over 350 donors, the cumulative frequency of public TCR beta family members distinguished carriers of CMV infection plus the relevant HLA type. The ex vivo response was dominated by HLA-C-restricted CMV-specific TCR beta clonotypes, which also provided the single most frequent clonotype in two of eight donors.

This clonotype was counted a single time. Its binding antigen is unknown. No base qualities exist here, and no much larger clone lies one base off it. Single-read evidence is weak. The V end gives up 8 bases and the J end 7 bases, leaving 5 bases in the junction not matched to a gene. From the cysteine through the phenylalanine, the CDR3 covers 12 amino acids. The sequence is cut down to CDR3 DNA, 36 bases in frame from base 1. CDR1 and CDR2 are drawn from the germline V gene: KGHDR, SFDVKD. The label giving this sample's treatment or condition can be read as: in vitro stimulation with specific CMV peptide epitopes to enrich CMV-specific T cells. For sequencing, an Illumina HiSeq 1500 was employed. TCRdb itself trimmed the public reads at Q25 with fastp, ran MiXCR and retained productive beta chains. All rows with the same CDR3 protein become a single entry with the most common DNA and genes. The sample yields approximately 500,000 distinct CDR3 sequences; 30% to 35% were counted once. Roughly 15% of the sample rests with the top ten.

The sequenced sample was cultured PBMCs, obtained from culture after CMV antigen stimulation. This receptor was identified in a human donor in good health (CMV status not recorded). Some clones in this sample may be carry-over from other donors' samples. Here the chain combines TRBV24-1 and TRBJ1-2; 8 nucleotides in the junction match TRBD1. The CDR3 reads CATMDREGGYTF. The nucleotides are TGTGCCACCATGGACAGGGAAGGTGGCTACACCTTC.